The 18 T cell receptor beta chains listed next were all sequenced from one sample in a study of T cell repertoires in ileal Crohn's disease. Assay: immunoSEQ multiplex PCR; the TCRdb copy retains only in-frame clones and omits some. Of about 3,100 clones in the sample, 69% were seen once. This sample's time point: proximal margin of the surgical specimen (macroscopically non-inflamed). Specimen: ileal tissue. The receptors were gathered from an adult with Crohn's disease.

The chain uses TRBV9 and TRBJ2-7; maybe TRBD1 (5 bases). Trimming took off 0 bases at V and 3 bases at J, with 16 bases between the two ends. The CDR3 length is 16 residues. Germline values: CDR1 SGDLS, CDR2 YYNGEE. In DNA, the CDR3 is TGTGCCAGCAGCGTAGACTCGCAAGACAGCGTCTACGAGCAGTACTTC. Its translation: CASSVDSQDSVYEQYF.

The J gene is TRBJ1-2, the V gene TRBV9; no firm D call. Trimming stripped 4 bases from V and 0 bases from J, with 10 bases between. CDR1 SGDLS and CDR2 YYNGEE come from the germline V gene. The CDR3 spans 14 residues. The CDR3 loop reads CASSTWPANYGYTF. The CDR3 DNA reads TGTGCCAGCAGCACCTGGCCCGCTAACTATGGCTACACCTTC.

This clone was detected once. This sequence joins TRBV28 and TRBJ2-5; possibly TRBD1 for D (6 bases). The length of the CDR3 is 14 residues. Trimming cost V 6 bases and J 2 bases, with 13 bases left between them. CDR1 and CDR2 (germline): MDHEN, SYDVKM. This CDR3 is CASRKARGQETQYF. Written as DNA, the CDR3 is TGTGCCAGCAGAAAGGCGAGGGGGCAAGAGACCCAGTACTTC.

This clone was observed a handful of times. The chain is built from TRBV9 and TRBJ2-1; 13 bases map to TRBD2. The CDR3 has 18 residues. Germline CDR1 is SGDLS and CDR2 is YYNGEE. The V segment lost 3 bases and the J segment 5 bases; nucleotides outside the gene matches: 11. The CDR3 DNA sequence: TGTGCCAGCAGCGCGGGGGGACTAGCGGGAAGTTGGGACAATGAGCAGTTCTTC. This translates into CASSAGGLAGSWDNEQFF. Variable domain in full (rest from reference TRBV9 and TRBJ2-1): DSGVTQTPKHLITATGQRVTLRCSPRSGDLSVYWYQQSLDQGLQFLIQYYNGEERAKGNILERFSAQQFPDLHSELNLSSLELGDSALYFCASSAGGLAGSWDNEQFFGPGTRLTVL.

The chain employs TRBV2 and TRBJ2-6, with TRBD1 matching 7 bases. V lost 7 bases, J lost 1 base, and 10 bases stayed unmatched. The germline V gene encodes CDR1 SNHLY and CDR2 FYNNEI. The CDR3 consists of 17 residues. The CDR3 sequence is CASTTDRALSGANVLTF. In DNA form, the CDR3 reads TGTGCCAGCACCACCGACAGGGCCCTATCTGGGGCCAACGTCCTGACTTTC.

V is TRBV27 and J is TRBJ1-1, with unresolved D. This CDR3 has 12 amino acids. V was shortened by 2 bases and J by 6 bases, with 7 bases between the two germline ends. From germline, CDR1 is MNHEY and CDR2 SMNVEV (reference sequence). CDR3 bases: TGTGCCAGCAGTTTAGGGCCGTCTGAAGCTTTCTTT. Translating it yields CASSLGPSEAFF.

A few counts support this clone. J is TRBJ1-1 and V is TRBV11-3; D gene unclear. Trimming pared 2 bases from V and 0 bases from J, leaving 16 bases between. CDR1 and CDR2 from the germline V gene are SGHNT and YENEEA. CDR3 length equals 17 residues. CDR3 in amino acids: CASSLIRVSRLNTEAFF. CDR3 sequence (DNA): TGTGCCAGCAGCTTAATTCGGGTTTCGAGGCTGAACACTGAAGCTTTCTTT.

The J gene is TRBJ1-2, the V gene TRBV9; possibly TRBD1 for D (5 bases). This CDR3 region has 12 residues. Trimming took 2 bases from V and 8 from J, leaving 10 bases between them. CDR1 is SGDLS and CDR2 is YYNGEE in the germline V gene. The CDR3 DNA reads as TGTGCCAGCAGCGTGGGGCTACGCGGCTACACCTTC. It is translated as CASSVGLRGYTF.

The V call is TRBV19, the J call TRBJ1-5; TRBD1 aligns across 7 bases. The V and J ends lost 5 bases and 1 base, in that order; junction bases with no gene match: 5. The germline CDR1 and CDR2 sequences are LNHDA and SQIVND (reference sequence). The CDR3 length is 15 residues. The CDR3 region has the DNA TGTGCCAGTAGTGGGAGAGGGGGCAGCAATCAGCCCCAGCATTTT. As protein: CASSGRGGSNQPQHF.

The gene calls are TRBV4-3 and TRBJ1-2; D perhaps matches TRBD1 (6 bases). Deletions cut 4 bases from V and 1 base from J, with 13 bases between. This CDR3 has 15 residues. Germline values: CDR1 LGHNA, CDR2 YSLEER. In DNA form, the CDR3 reads TGCGCCAGCAGCCGATCAGGGGTGCGTAACTATGGCTACACCTTC. Its translation: CASSRSGVRNYGYTF.

This clone was observed a few times. The chain couples TRBV5-1 to TRBJ2-1; D may match TRBD1 or TRBD2 (6 bases each). Per the germline V gene, CDR1 is SGHRS and CDR2 is YFSETQ. The length of the CDR3 is 15 residues. V shed 3 bases and J shed 6 bases, with 16 bases lying between them. As DNA, the CDR3 is TGCGCCAGCAGCTGGACTAACTGGGGGGCCAATGAGCAGTTCTTC. Protein: CASSWTNWGANEQFF.

V gene TRBV10-3 combines with J gene TRBJ1-5; possibly TRBD1 for D (6 bases). V was clipped by 4 bases and J by 4 bases, with 14 bases between them. The CDR3 spans 15 residues. In germline, CDR1 is ENHRY, CDR2 SYGVKD. The CDR3 here is CAISGGQGLNQPQHF. CDR3 DNA sequence: TGTGCCATCAGTGGCGGCCAGGGGCTAAATCAGCCCCAGCATTTT.

The sample holds a few counts of this clone. The chain is built from TRBV29-1 and TRBJ2-5, with D tentatively TRBD2 (6 bases). This CDR3 is built from 12 residues. The germline V and J ends were trimmed by 8 bases and 5 bases, with 15 bases remaining between them. Per the germline V gene, CDR1 is SQVTM and CDR2 is ANQGSEA. CDR3 nucleotides: TGCAGCATAGGACCCAGCGGGGAGACCCAGTACTTC. Amino acid sequence: CSIGPSGETQYF.

The chain recombines TRBV30 with TRBJ1-5; 8 bases line up with TRBD1. V shed 2 bases, J shed 5 bases, and the junction held 11 bases outside the gene matches. The CDR3 spans 16 residues. CDR1 is GTSNPN and CDR2 is SVGIG in the germline V gene (reference sequence). This CDR3 reads CAWSRLDRGSDQPQHF. The DNA of the CDR3 is TGTGCCTGGAGTAGATTAGACAGGGGAAGTGATCAGCCCCAGCATTTT.

This sequence joins TRBV11-3 and TRBJ2-3; D unclear. V gave up 1 base and J gave up 5 bases, with 4 bases separating them. This CDR3 comprises 12 residues. CDR1 SGHNT and CDR2 YENEEA come from the germline V gene. CDR3 residues: CASSLVGDTQYF. CDR3 coding DNA: TGTGCCAGCAGCTTAGTCGGAGATACGCAGTATTTT.

The V gene is TRBV9, the J gene TRBJ2-1; D perhaps matches TRBD2 (5 bases). CDR3 length: 15 amino acids. Germline V lookup: CDR1 SGDLS, CDR2 YYNGEE. Trimming pared 4 bases from V and 8 bases from J, leaving 19 bases between. The CDR3: CASSPSAGGMYEQFF. CDR3 DNA: TGTGCCAGCAGCCCCTCCGCGGGCGGAATGTATGAGCAGTTCTTC.

The rearrangement links TRBV2 to TRBJ1-2; perhaps TRBD1 as D (6 bases). The V end lost 3 bases, the J end lost 2 bases, and 10 bases lay between the germline ends. Looked up from germline, CDR1 is SNHLY and CDR2 is FYNNEI. The CDR3 contains 14 residues. The CDR3 protein is CASSEPGANYGYTF. CDR3 coding DNA: TGTGCCAGCAGTGAGCCGGGGGCCAACTATGGCTACACCTTC.

A word on this clone: A much larger clone is a single base away; this may be a read error. The sample holds other DNA sequences that translate to the same CDR3. The gene calls are TRBV14 and TRBJ2-7; D unresolved. The germline V gene has CDR1 SGHDN and CDR2 FVKESK. This CDR3 region has 14 residues. Between the trimmed V and J ends, which lost 0 bases and 7 bases, there was a span of 13 bases. The chain's CDR3 is CASSQDLGPYEQYF. CDR3 coding DNA: TGTGCCAGCAGCCAAGATTTGGGCCCTTATGAGCAGTACTTC.